The sequence of this T cell receptor (beta chain) was determined in a study of identical twins. About this clonotype itself: Its specificity is not known.

Via MiXCR, TCRdb re-called the 5' RACE reads, giving one row per CDR3 protein. The sample includes some 900,000 distinct CDR3 sequences, 10% to 15% of them seen just once. Germline assignment: CDR1 DFQATT and CDR2 SNEGSKA (reference sequence). The V end lost 0 bases, the J end lost 0 bases, and 15 bases lay between the germline ends. The CDR3 is 16 amino acids. The study, taken as a whole, reports: For out-of-frame alpha sequences shared by twins, low generation probability was in excess. Among monozygotic twins, out-of-frame TCR alpha sharing exceeded what models predicted.

This same sample was also taken into another study, of yellow fever vaccine responses in identical twins.

The receptor was derived from a woman younger than 30 in good health. The chain recombines TRBV20-1 with TRBJ2-7; D possibly uses TRBD1 or TRBD2 (6 bases each). Sequenced sample: PBMCs. Here the CDR3 reads CSARERRGVHSYEQYF. CDR3 nucleotides: TGCAGTGCTAGAGAGAGAAGGGGGGTACACTCCTACGAGCAGTACTTC.